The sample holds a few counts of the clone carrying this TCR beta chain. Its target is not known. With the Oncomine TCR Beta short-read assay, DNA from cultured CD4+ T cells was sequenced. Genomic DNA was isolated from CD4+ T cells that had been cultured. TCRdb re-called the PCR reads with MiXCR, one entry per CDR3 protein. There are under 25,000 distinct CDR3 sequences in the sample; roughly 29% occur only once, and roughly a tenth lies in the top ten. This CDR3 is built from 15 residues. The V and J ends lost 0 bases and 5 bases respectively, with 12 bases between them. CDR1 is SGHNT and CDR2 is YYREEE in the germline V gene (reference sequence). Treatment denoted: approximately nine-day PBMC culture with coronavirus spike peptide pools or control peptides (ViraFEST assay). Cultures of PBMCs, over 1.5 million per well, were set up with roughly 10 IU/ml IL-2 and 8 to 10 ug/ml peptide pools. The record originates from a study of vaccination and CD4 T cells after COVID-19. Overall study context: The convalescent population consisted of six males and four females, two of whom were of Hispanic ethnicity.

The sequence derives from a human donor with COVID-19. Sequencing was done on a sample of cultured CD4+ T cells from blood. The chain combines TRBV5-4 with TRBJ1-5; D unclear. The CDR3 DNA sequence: TGTGCCAGCAGCTTGGGGTCATTGCGGGATCAGCCCCAGCATTTT. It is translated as CASSLGSLRDQPQHF.